Each of the 22 T cell receptor beta chains below was sequenced from the same sample in a study of blood T cell repertoires in COVID-19. The repertoire was sequenced with immunoSEQ multiplex PCR; TCRdb's copy has only in-frame clones and lacks some. The table shows 250,000 to 300,000 clones, with around nine tenths occurring only once. Sequences were obtained from peripheral blood. The receptors shown here come from a woman aged 30 to 39 with COVID-19, enrolled during active disease.

The chain carries TRBV5-1 and TRBJ1-1; D is perhaps TRBD1 (5 bases). V lost 0 bases to trimming and J lost 6 bases, with 9 bases between them. The length of the CDR3 is 13 residues. Germline V gene lookup returns CDR1 SGHRS and CDR2 YFSETQ. The CDR3 loop reads CASSLGQLAEAFF. CDR3 sequence (DNA): TGCGCCAGCAGCTTGGGACAGTTAGCTGAAGCTTTCTTT.

This rearrangement joins TRBV19 to TRBJ1-6; 7 nucleotides agree with TRBD1. Germline loops: CDR1 LNHDA, CDR2 SQIVND (reference sequence). This CDR3 has 14 amino acids. The trim removed 6 bases at V and 9 bases at J, leaving 8 bases unmatched. This chain's CDR3 is CASSTTGSSSPLHF. The CDR3 DNA reads as TGTGCCAGTAGCACGACAGGGTCGTCTTCACCCCTCCACTTT.

This clone was found a few times. The chain uses TRBV6-5 and TRBJ1-2; 9 nucleotides line up with TRBD1. CDR1 and CDR2 from the germline V gene are MNHEY and SVGAGI. J gave up 4 bases and V 6 bases, and 3 bases lay outside the gene matches. The CDR3 contains 13 residues. This chain's CDR3 is CASRGQGSYGYTF. The CDR3 DNA is TGTGCCAGCAGAGGACAGGGGTCCTATGGCTACACCTTC.

The J gene is TRBJ2-2, the V gene TRBV5-1; TRBD2 matches 9 bases. Germline CDR1 and CDR2: SGHRS and YFSETQ. The CDR3 has 17 amino acids. V gave up 0 bases and J gave up 1 base; unmatched junction bases: 4. The chain's CDR3 is CASSLVSSGGNTGELFF. The CDR3 coding sequence is TGCGCCAGCAGCTTGGTCAGTAGCGGGGGGAACACCGGGGAGCTGTTTTTT.

The CDR3 region is CASRSRSGGQQYF. CDR3 DNA sequence: TGTGCCAGCAGAAGTCGTTCAGGGGGCCAGCAGTACTTC. The J gene is TRBJ2-7, the V gene TRBV7-9; 8 positions match TRBD1. The germline gives CDR1 SEHNR, CDR2 FQNEAQ (reference sequence). After removal of 6 bases from V and 8 bases from J, the junction contained 9 bases not matched to a gene. The CDR3 totals 13 residues.

This clone was seen just once. V gene TRBV7-9 combines with J gene TRBJ1-5, with D unresolved. The V gene's germline CDR1 is SEHNR and CDR2 FQNEAQ (reference sequence). V shed 1 base and J shed 4 bases, with 8 bases lying between them. The CDR3 has 14 amino acids. CDR3 sequence (DNA): TGTGCCAGCAGCTTAGGATTGAGTAATCAGCCCCAGCATTTT. Translation: CASSLGLSNQPQHF.

The chain links TRBV7-2 to TRBJ2-2; TRBD2 matches 9 bases. The CDR3 totals 16 residues. The V gene's germline CDR1 is SGHTA and CDR2 FQGNSA. The ends lost 1 base at V and 6 bases at J; junction bases unmatched: 6. The CDR3 loop is CASSLDGLALAGELFF. CDR3 nucleotide sequence: TGTGCCAGCAGCTTAGACGGACTAGCGCTGGCCGGGGAGCTGTTTTTT.

V gene TRBV28 combines with J gene TRBJ1-4; 10 nucleotides agree with TRBD1. Germline CDR1 and CDR2: MDHEN and SYDVKM. V shed 2 bases, J shed 8 bases, and the junction held 2 bases outside the gene matches. The CDR3 runs to 14 residues. This CDR3 reads CASSLGTGEEKLFF. For the CDR3, the DNA is TGTGCCAGCAGTTTAGGGACAGGGGAGGAAAAACTGTTTTTT.

The chain links TRBV18 to TRBJ2-3, with 9 nucleotides matching TRBD1. The CDR3 contains 15 residues. Per germline, CDR1 KGHSH and CDR2 LQKENI. The V gene end was trimmed by 3 bases and the J gene end by 4 bases; junction bases not matched to a gene: 5. The CDR3 DNA follows: TGTGCCAGCTCACCCCGGGACAGGGTCCCAGATACGCAGTATTTT. As protein: CASSPRDRVPDTQYF.

The chain recombines TRBV25-1 with TRBJ2-2, with a tentative D call TRBD2 (5 bases). Germline loops: CDR1 MGHDK, CDR2 SYGVNS. The V end lost 4 bases, the J end lost 8 bases, and 11 bases lay between the germline ends. The CDR3 length is 13 residues. The CDR3 region has the DNA TGTGCCAGCAGTGTAGACGGACTGGGGGAGCTGTTTTTT. It translates to CASSVDGLGELFF.

The rearrangement links TRBV20-1 to TRBJ2-5, with TRBD1 identical over 8 bases. The length of the CDR3 is 11 residues. Germline-derived CDR1 and CDR2 are DFQATT and SNEGSKA (reference sequence). CDR3 DNA: TGCCACCCGGACAGGGAGGAGACCCAGTACTTC. As protein: CHPDREETQYF.

This CDR3 reads CASRKGLAGPSTDTQYF. DNA for the CDR3: TGTGCCAGCAGGAAGGGACTAGCGGGACCGAGCACAGATACGCAGTATTTT. The chain uses TRBV6-4 and TRBJ2-3, with 13 bases fitting TRBD2. Germline CDR1 and CDR2: MRHNA and SNTAGT. This CDR3 is built from 17 residues. The J segment lost 0 bases and the V segment lost 6 bases, leaving 6 bases of the junction unmatched.

The chain couples TRBV28 to TRBJ2-1; 7 bases are a match to TRBD1. V lost 10 bases, J lost 5 bases, and 11 bases stayed unmatched. Germline V lookup: CDR1 MDHEN, CDR2 SYDVKM. The CDR3 covers 14 residues. The CDR3 reads CATARQGTDNEQFF. Here the CDR3 DNA reads TGTGCCACCGCCAGACAGGGTACCGACAATGAGCAGTTCTTC.

This clone appeared a few times. V is TRBV14 and J is TRBJ2-3; TRBD2 matches at 8 bases. The CDR3 totals 14 residues. CDR1 and CDR2 (germline): SGHDN, FVKESK. Trimming took 4 bases from V and 7 from J; bases not matched to a gene: 7. CDR3 DNA: TGTGCCAGCAGCCCGGGGGGGGCGAAGCATACGCAGTATTTT. This sequence encodes CASSPGGAKHTQYF.

V usage is TRBV2 and J usage is TRBJ2-7; 8 bases align to TRBD1. Germline assignment: CDR1 SNHLY and CDR2 FYNNEI. This CDR3 has 17 residues. The V gene end was trimmed by 4 bases and the J gene end by 2 bases; junction bases not matched to a gene: 13. Here the CDR3 DNA reads TGTGCCAGCAGTGGGACAGGGAAGGTCTCAATTGCCTACGAGCAGTACTTC. As protein: CASSGTGKVSIAYEQYF.

This sequence joins TRBV15 and TRBJ1-4; possible D gene TRBD1, 6 bases. Germline V gene data show CDR1 as LNHNV and CDR2 as YYDKDF (reference sequence). V lost 5 bases and J lost 0, with 10 bases in between. This CDR3 comprises 15 residues. CDR3 coding DNA: TGTGCCACCAGCGGAGGGACAACAACTAATGAAAAACTGTTTTTT. Protein: CATSGGTTTNEKLFF.

This clone is a singleton in its sample. V usage is TRBV6-5 and J usage is TRBJ1-1; D unclear. V shed 3 bases and J shed 4 bases, with 6 bases lying between them. CDR1 is MNHEY, CDR2 SVGAGI, per germline. The CDR3 has 12 residues. In DNA form, the CDR3 reads TGTGCCAGCAGTTATATCGTCACTGAAGCTTTCTTT. This codes for CASSYIVTEAFF.

The rearrangement links TRBV2 to TRBJ2-7; unclear D gene. Germline CDR1 and CDR2: SNHLY and FYNNEI. With 7 bases removed from V and 2 bases from J, the gap between germline ends came to 15 bases. CDR3 length equals 14 residues. The CDR3 is CASIKGGGTYEQYF. CDR3 in DNA: TGTGCCAGCATCAAAGGTGGCGGTACCTACGAGCAGTACTTC.

V and J are TRBV28 and TRBJ2-7, with 7 bases that match TRBD2. The CDR3 has 16 residues. With 4 bases clipped from V and 6 bases from J, the junction kept 15 bases outside the gene matches. Germline V CDR1 and CDR2: MDHEN, SYDVKM. The CDR3: CASSSFQRGGHREQYF. The CDR3 nucleotides are TGTGCCAGCAGTTCATTCCAGCGGGGAGGTCATCGCGAGCAGTACTTC.

The J gene is TRBJ1-1, the V gene TRBV9, with unresolved D. The CDR3 is made up of 13 amino acids. V lost 4 bases to trimming and J lost 4 bases, with 11 bases between them. From germline, CDR1 is SGDLS and CDR2 YYNGEE. This CDR3 reads CASSYRAGTEAFF. Written as DNA, the CDR3 is TGTGCCAGCAGCTACCGGGCGGGCACTGAAGCTTTCTTT.

The chain has TRBV28 and TRBJ2-5; D is perhaps TRBD2 (5 bases). Germline loops: CDR1 MDHEN, CDR2 SYDVKM. The length of the CDR3 is 15 residues. Trimming cost V 6 bases and J 5 bases, with 19 bases left between them. The CDR3 region has the DNA TGTGCCAGCAGCATCCCTCGCGGACGAGGGGAGACCCAGTACTTC. Its translation: CASSIPRGRGETQYF.

This chain uses TRBV15 with TRBJ1-5; no firm D call. This CDR3 has 14 residues. In germline, CDR1 is LNHNV, CDR2 YYDKDF (reference sequence). Trimming stripped 4 bases from V and 3 bases from J, with 10 bases between. CDR3 loop: CATSTHGLNQPQHF. The CDR3 DNA sequence: TGTGCCACCAGCACGCATGGGCTCAATCAGCCCCAGCATTTT. The full variable domain, completed using reference TRBV15 and TRBJ1-5, is DAMVIQNPRYQVTQFGKPVTLSCSQTLNHNVMYWYQQKSSQAPKLLFHYYDKDFNNEADTPDNFQSRRPNTSFCFLDIRSPGLGDTAMYLCATSTHGLNQPQHFGDGTRLSIL.